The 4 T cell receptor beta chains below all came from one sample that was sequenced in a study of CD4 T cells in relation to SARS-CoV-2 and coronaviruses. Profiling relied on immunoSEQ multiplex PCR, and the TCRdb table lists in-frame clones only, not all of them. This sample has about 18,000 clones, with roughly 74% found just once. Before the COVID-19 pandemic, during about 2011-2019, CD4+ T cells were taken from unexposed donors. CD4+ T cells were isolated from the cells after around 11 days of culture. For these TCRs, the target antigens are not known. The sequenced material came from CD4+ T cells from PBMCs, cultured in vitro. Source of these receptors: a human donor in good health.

The CDR3, as DNA: TGTGCCAGCAGCGTAGGCCCCAGGGCCTACGAGCAGTACTTC. Residues: CASSVGPRAYEQYF. V is TRBV9 and J is TRBJ2-7, with a tentative D call TRBD1 (5 bases). Trimming cost V 0 bases and J 2 bases, with 9 bases left between them. The CDR3 is 14 amino acids. Per germline, CDR1 SGDLS and CDR2 YYNGEE.

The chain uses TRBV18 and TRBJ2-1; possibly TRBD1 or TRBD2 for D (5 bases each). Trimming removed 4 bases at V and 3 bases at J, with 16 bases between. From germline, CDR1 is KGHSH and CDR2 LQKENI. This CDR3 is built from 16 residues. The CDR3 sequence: CASSLPGTVGYNEQFF. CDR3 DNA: TGTGCCAGCTCACTCCCCGGGACGGTGGGCTACAATGAGCAGTTCTTC.

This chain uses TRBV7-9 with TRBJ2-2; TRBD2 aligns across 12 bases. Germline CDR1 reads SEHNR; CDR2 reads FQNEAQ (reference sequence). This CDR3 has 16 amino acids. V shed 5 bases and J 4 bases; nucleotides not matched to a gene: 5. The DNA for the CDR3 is TGTGCCAGCAGCCCTCTAGCGGGAGGGCTCACCGGGGAGCTGTTTTTT. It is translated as CASSPLAGGLTGELFF.

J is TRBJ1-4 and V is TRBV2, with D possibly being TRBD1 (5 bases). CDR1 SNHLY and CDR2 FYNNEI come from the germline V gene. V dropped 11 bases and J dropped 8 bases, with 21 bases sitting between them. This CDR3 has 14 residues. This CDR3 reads CAGLGGGIGEKLFF. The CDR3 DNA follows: TGTGCCGGCCTGGGGGGAGGGATTGGCGAAAAACTGTTTTTT. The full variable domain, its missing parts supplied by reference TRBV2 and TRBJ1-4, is EPEVTQTPSHQVTQMGQEVILRCVPISNHLYFYWYRQILGQKVEFLVSFYNNEISEKSEIFDDQFSVERPDGSNFTLKIRSTKLEDSAMYFCAGLGGGIGEKLFFGSGTQLSVL.